The rows below give T cell receptor beta chains drawn from one sample of a study of blood T cell repertoires in COVID-19. Generated by immunoSEQ multiplex PCR, the TCRdb table keeps only in-frame clones and is missing some. The repertoire holds hundreds of thousands of clones, about nine tenths seen once, with under 6.5% in the top ten. The sequencing sample was made of PBMCs or T cells enriched from blood (not recorded which). Receptors were obtained from a young woman with acute COVID-19. Each CDR3 is given with its conserved first and last residue. The D gene is left open where the match is weak. Expanded clones are given a class, and other clones once, few, many or no size at all.

TRBD2	NA	TRBV9	TRBJ2-3	TGTGCCAGCAGCGTCCTGACTAGCAACACAGATACGCAGTATTTT	CASSVLTSNTDTQYF
TRBD1	NA	TRBV28	TRBJ1-1	TGTGCCAGCACCTGGGACAGGGTTAACACTGAAGCTTTCTTT	CASTWDRVNTEAFF
NA	NA	TRBV10-3	TRBJ2-1	TGTGCCATCAGTGAGTCAAGAGGCCCCTACAATGAGCAGTTCTTC	CAISESRGPYNEQFF
TRBD2	NA	TRBV5-1	TRBJ2-3	TGCGCCAGCAGCTTGTCCAGCGGGGGAGATACGCAGTATTTT	CASSLSSGGDTQYF
NA	NA	TRBV2	TRBJ1-1	TGTGCCAGCAGTCCCCGGGAGGGGGGTGAGGCTGAAGCTTTCTTT	CASSPREGGEAEAFF
TRBD1	few	TRBV5-1	TRBJ1-2	TGCGCCAGCGGCGCACAGGGGGCTAACTATGGCTACACCTTC	CASGAQGANYGYTF
TRBD1	once	TRBV5-1	TRBJ2-2	TGCGCCAGCAGCCCGGACAGGGAACACGGGGAGCTGTTTTTT	CASSPDREHGELFF
NA	NA	TRBV11-2	TRBJ2-5	TGTGCCAGCAGCTTACGGCTAGCCCAAGAGACCCAGTACTTC	CASSLRLAQETQYF
NA	NA	TRBV6-5	TRBJ1-1	TGTGCCAGCAGTTACTCCGCAGGCGGGAGAGGCACTGAAGCTTTCTTT	CASSYSAGGRGTEAFF
TRBD2	NA	TRBV29-1	TRBJ2-3	TGCAGCGTCCGGACTAGCGGGTCTCGGGATACGCAGTATTTT	CSVRTSGSRDTQYF
TRBD2	NA	TRBV28	TRBJ2-1	TGTGCCAGCAGGGCGGGTAGCGGGACTCGAGGGGGTGAGCAGTTCTTC	CASRAGSGTRGGEQFF
TRBD1	NA	TRBV2	TRBJ1-2	TGTGCCAGCGGACCGGGACAGGGGAACTATGGCTACACCTTC	CASGPGQGNYGYTF
NA	NA	TRBV11-2	TRBJ1-4	TGTGCCAGCAGCCCAACACAGGGAAGGAATGAAAAACTGTTTTTT	CASSPTQGRNEKLFF
NA	NA	TRBV4-1	TRBJ1-5	TGCGCCAGCAGCCCCAGGGAGGGGGACCAGCCCCAGCATTTT	CASSPREGDQPQHF
NA	NA	TRBV19	TRBJ1-1	TGTGCCAAGCAGGTTGAAGCTTTCTTT	CAKQVEAFF
TRBD2	NA	TRBV7-9	TRBJ2-2	TGTGCCAGCAGCTCGCCCGGAGCGGGAACCAACACCGGGGAGCTGTTTTTT	CASSSPGAGTNTGELFF
NA	NA	TRBV28	TRBJ2-7	TGTGCCAGTCGAACACTTCCTCGAGCAGGGGCCTACGAGCAGTACTTC	CASRTLPRAGAYEQYF
NA	NA	TRBV7-2	TRBJ2-2	TGTGCCAGCAGTCTCACACTAGCCACAAACACCGGGGAGCTGTTTTTT	CASSLTLATNTGELFF
NA	NA	TRBV28	TRBJ2-1	TGTGCCAGCAGTTTGTGGGGGGAATCCTACAATGAGCAGTTCTTC	CASSLWGESYNEQFF
NA	NA	TRBV19	TRBJ2-2	TGTGCCAGTACCCAGGGGACTATTCCCGGGGAGCTGTTTTTT	CASTQGTIPGELFF
TRBD1	NA	TRBV9	TRBJ1-1	TGTGCCAGCAGCGTAGCGACAGGGGGCGTGTCCACTGAAGCTTTCTTT	CASSVATGGVSTEAFF
TRBD1	NA	TRBV10-3	TRBJ1-2	TGTGCCATCACTGTGGACAGGGGGCATGGCTACACCTTC	CAITVDRGHGYTF
NA	NA	TRBV6-1	TRBJ1-4	TGTGCCAGCAGTGTCCGAGGAGACGGGGAAAAACTGTTTTTT	CASSVRGDGEKLFF
NA	NA	TRBV11-2	TRBJ1-1	TGTGCCAGCAGCTCGTCGAGGATTGAAGCTTTCTTT	CASSSSRIEAFF
NA	NA	TRBV5-4	TRBJ2-1	TGTGCCAGCAGCTTTCCCGGGAATGAGCAGTTCTTC	CASSFPGNEQFF
NA	NA	TRBV3-1/TRBV3-2	TRBJ1-2	TGTGCCAGCAGCCAAAGTCTCAGGGATGGCTACACCTTC	CASSQSLRDGYTF
NA	few	TRBV7-2	TRBJ1-4	TGTGCCAGCAGCTTAATACCGGGTAGTAATGAAAAACTGTTTTTT	CASSLIPGSNEKLFF
NA	NA	TRBV11-2	TRBJ1-1	TGTGCCAGCAGCTTGCCGTTTGGGGGGGCTTTCTTT	CASSLPFGGAFF
NA	NA	TRBV3-1/TRBV3-2	TRBJ1-6	TGTGCCAGCAGCCTCTTGGAGGAGAAAAATTCACCCCTCCACTTT	CASSLLEEKNSPLHF